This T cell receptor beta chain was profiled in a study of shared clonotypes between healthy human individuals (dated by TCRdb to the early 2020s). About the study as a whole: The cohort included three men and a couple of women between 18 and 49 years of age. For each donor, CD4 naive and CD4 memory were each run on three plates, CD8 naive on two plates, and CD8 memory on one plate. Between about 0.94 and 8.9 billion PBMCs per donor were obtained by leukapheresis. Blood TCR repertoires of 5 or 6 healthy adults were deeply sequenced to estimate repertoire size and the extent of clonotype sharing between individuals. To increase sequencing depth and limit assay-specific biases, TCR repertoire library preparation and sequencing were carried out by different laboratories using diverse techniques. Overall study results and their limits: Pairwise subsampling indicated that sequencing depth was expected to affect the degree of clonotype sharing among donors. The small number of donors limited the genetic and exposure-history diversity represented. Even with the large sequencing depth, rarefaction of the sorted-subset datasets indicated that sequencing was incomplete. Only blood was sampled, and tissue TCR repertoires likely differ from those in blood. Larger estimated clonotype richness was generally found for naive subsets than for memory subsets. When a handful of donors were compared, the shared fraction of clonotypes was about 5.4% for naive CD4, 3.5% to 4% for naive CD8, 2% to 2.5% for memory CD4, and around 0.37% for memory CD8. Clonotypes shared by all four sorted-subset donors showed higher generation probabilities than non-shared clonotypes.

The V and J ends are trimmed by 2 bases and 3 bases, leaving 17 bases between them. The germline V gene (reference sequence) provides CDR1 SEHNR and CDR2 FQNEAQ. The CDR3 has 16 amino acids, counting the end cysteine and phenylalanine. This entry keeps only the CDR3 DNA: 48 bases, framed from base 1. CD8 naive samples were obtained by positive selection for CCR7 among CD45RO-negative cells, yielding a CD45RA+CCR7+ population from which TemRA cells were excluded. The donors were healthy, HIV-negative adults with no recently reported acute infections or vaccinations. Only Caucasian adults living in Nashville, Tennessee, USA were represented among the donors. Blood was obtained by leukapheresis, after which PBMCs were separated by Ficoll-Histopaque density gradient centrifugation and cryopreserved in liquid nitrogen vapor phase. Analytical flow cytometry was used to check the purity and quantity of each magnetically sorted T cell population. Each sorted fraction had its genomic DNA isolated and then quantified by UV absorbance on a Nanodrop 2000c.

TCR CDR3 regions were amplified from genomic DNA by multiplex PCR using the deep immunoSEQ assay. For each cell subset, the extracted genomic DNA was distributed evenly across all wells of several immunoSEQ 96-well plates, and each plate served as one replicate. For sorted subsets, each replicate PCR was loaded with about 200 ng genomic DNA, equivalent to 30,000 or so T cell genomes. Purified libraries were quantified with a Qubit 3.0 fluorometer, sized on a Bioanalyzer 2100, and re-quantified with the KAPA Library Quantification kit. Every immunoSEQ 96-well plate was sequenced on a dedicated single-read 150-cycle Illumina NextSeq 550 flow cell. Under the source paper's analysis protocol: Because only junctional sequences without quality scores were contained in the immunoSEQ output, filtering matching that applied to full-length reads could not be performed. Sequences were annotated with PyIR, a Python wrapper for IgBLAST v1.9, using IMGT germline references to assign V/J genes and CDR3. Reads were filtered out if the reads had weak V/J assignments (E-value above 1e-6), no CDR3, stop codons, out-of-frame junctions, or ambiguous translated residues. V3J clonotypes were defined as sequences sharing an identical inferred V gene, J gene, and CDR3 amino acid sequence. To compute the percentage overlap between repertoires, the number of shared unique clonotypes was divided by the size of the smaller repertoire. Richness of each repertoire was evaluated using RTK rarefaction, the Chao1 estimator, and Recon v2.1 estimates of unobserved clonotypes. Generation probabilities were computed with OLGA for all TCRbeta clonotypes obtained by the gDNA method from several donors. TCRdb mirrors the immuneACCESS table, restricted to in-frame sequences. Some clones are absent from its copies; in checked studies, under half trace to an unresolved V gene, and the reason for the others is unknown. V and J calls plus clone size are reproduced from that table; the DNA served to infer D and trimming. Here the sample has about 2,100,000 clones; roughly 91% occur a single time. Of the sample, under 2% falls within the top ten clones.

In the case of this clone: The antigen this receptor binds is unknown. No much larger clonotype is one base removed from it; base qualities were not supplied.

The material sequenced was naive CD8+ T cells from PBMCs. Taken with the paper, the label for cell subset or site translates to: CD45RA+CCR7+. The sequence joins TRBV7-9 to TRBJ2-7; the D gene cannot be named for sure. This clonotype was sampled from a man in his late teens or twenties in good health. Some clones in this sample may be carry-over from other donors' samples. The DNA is TGTGCCAGCAGCTTACCCGGACCTCGCGTTGACTACGAGCAGTACTTC. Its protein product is CASSLPGPRVDYEQYF.